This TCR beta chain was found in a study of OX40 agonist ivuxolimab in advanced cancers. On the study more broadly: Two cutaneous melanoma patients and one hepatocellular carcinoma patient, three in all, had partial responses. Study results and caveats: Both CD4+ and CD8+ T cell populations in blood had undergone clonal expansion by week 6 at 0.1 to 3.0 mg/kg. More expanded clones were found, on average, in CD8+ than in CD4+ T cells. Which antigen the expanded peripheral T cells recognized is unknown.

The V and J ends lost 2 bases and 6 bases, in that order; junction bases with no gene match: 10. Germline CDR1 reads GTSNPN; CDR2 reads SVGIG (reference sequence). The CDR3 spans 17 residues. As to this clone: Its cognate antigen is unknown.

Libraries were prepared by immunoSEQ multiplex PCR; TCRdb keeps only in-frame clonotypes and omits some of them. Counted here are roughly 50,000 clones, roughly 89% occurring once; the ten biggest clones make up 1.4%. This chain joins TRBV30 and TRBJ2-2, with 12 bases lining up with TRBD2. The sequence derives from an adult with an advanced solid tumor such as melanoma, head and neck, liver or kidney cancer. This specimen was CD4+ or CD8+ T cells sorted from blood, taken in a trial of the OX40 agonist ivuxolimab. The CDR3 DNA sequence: TGTGCCTGGAGTAGGCCTAGCGGGAGGGCCGGCTCCGGGGAGCTGTTTTTT. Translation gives CAWSRPSGRAGSGELFF.